The rows below give T cell receptor beta chains drawn from one sample of a study of shared clonotypes between healthy human individuals. Only in-frame clones appear in the TCRdb table, and some are missing; sequencing was by immunoSEQ multiplex PCR. In the table there are about 580,000 clones, roughly 98% of which are singletons. Material: naive CD8+ T cells sorted from blood. The receptors shown here come from a man aged 30 to 45 in good health. CDR3s include the opening cysteine and the closing phenylalanine or tryptophan. A D gene is named only where the DNA matches it firmly. Rows give clone size only sometimes, using once, few, many, or a class for an expanded clone.

TRBV28	.	.	TRBJ1-1	CASSSLIGRNTEAFF	TGTGCCAGCAGTTCCCTCATAGGAAGGAACACTGAAGCTTTCTTT
TRBV15	.	TRBD2	TRBJ2-7	CATGLAVPYEQYF	TGTGCCACCGGACTAGCGGTTCCTTACGAGCAGTACTTC
TRBV18	.	.	TRBJ1-1	CASSPRETGLNTEAFF	TGTGCCAGCTCACCACGAGAAACAGGGCTGAACACTGAAGCTTTCTTT
TRBV27	.	.	TRBJ2-3	CASSSARTDTQYF	TGTGCCAGCAGTTCTGCCCGCACAGATACGCAGTATTTT
TRBV7-9	.	TRBD2	TRBJ2-7	CASSLVGGPIPEQYF	TGTGCCAGCAGCTTAGTGGGAGGGCCCATCCCGGAGCAGTACTTC
TRBV28	once	TRBD2	TRBJ2-1	CASRPALADSNNEQFF	TGTGCCAGCAGGCCCGCTCTAGCGGACTCGAACAATGAGCAGTTCTTC
TRBV9	.	TRBD2	TRBJ2-7	CASSSGTSANHEQYF	TGTGCCAGCAGCTCCGGGACTAGCGCGAACCACGAGCAGTACTTC
TRBV4-1	.	TRBD2	TRBJ2-1	CASSQERAGGSYNEQFF	TGCGCCAGCAGCCAAGAACGAGCGGGAGGCTCCTACAATGAGCAGTTCTTC
TRBV10-3	.	.	TRBJ2-2	CAIRRSQATGLTGELFF	TGTGCCATCAGGAGGAGTCAAGCAACAGGGCTCACCGGGGAGCTGTTTTTT
TRBV7-6	.	TRBD2	TRBJ2-1	CASSPPLGSGRLGEQFF	TGTGCCAGCAGCCCCCCCCTTGGTAGCGGGAGGTTAGGGGAGCAGTTCTTC
TRBV2	.	.	TRBJ1-2	CASSEADYYGYTF	TGTGCCAGCAGTGAAGCAGATTACTATGGCTACACCTTC
TRBV30	.	TRBD1	TRBJ1-5	CALSLPGQGNQPQHF	TGTGCCTTAAGCTTACCGGGACAGGGGAATCAGCCCCAGCATTTT
TRBV18	.	TRBD1	TRBJ2-7	CASSPAGTGGAYEQYF	TGTGCCAGCTCGCCCGCCGGGACAGGGGGCGCGTACGAGCAGTACTTC
TRBV7-6	.	.	TRBJ2-7	CASSLVQGDEQYF	TGTGCCAGCAGCTTAGTACAGGGTGACGAGCAGTACTTC
TRBV7-9	.	.	TRBJ2-1	CASDFRDRRRELEGNEQFF	TGTGCCAGCGACTTCCGGGACAGGCGGCGGGAGCTAGAGGGTAATGAGCAGTTCTTC
TRBV9	.	TRBD2	TRBJ2-1	CASSVDLSGRADEQFF	TGTGCCAGCAGCGTAGACTTGAGCGGGAGGGCTGATGAGCAGTTCTTC
TRBV5-1	.	.	TRBJ2-2	CASSPVLRVGTGELFF	TGCGCCAGCAGCCCGGTTTTGCGGGTAGGCACCGGGGAGCTGTTTTTT
TRBV10-3	.	.	TRBJ2-1	CAIKMLGNEQFF	TGTGCCATCAAGATGCTGGGAAATGAGCAGTTCTTC
TRBV10-3	.	TRBD2	TRBJ2-7	CAISDGTGGGEQYF	TGTGCCATCAGTGATGGGACGGGAGGGGGGGAGCAGTACTTC
TRBV7-9	.	TRBD1	TRBJ1-3	CASSKTGVSGNTIYF	TGTGCCAGCAGCAAGACAGGGGTCTCTGGAAACACCATATATTTT
TRBV7-9	.	.	TRBJ2-1	CASSGEGHLFSYNEQFF	TGTGCCAGCAGCGGCGAGGGACATCTTTTCTCCTACAATGAGCAGTTCTTC
TRBV18	few	.	TRBJ1-5	CASSPGQSGVPQHF	TGTGCCAGCTCACCAGGACAGTCTGGGGTGCCCCAGCATTTT
TRBV11-2	.	TRBD2	TRBJ2-3	CASSSWTSGDTDTQYF	TGTGCCAGCAGCAGCTGGACTAGCGGCGACACAGATACGCAGTATTTT
TRBV9	.	TRBD1	TRBJ1-2	CASTPWQGDGYTF	TGTGCCAGCACCCCTTGGCAGGGGGATGGCTACACCTTC
TRBV6-1	.	TRBD1	TRBJ1-1	CASRAGQGVTEAFF	TGTGCCAGCAGGGCGGGACAGGGAGTGACTGAAGCTTTCTTT
TRBV7-2	.	.	TRBJ1-5	CASSVKGTSQPQHF	TGTGCCAGCAGCGTCAAGGGGACATCTCAGCCCCAGCATTTT
TRBV7-9	.	.	TRBJ2-1	CASSSGTLGEQFF	TGTGCCAGCAGCTCGGGGACGCTGGGTGAGCAGTTCTTC
TRBV7-9	.	TRBD1	TRBJ2-3	CASSWGLQGEPDTQYF	TGTGCCAGCAGCTGGGGTCTACAGGGGGAGCCAGATACGCAGTATTTT
TRBV11-2	.	TRBD2	TRBJ2-1	CASSLDIGGYEQFF	TGTGCCAGCAGCTTAGATATCGGGGGGTATGAGCAGTTCTTC
TRBV5-1	.	.	TRBJ1-4	CASDARIDNEKLFF	TGCGCCAGCGACGCACGCATAGATAATGAAAAACTGTTTTTT
TRBV2	.	.	TRBJ2-5	CASSEAIGFQETQYF	TGTGCCAGCAGTGAAGCGATCGGATTCCAAGAGACCCAGTACTTC
TRBV9	.	TRBD2	TRBJ2-1	CASSEAGVPYNEQFF	TGTGCCAGCAGCGAAGCGGGAGTCCCCTACAATGAGCAGTTCTTC